These T cell receptor beta chains were read from a single sample in a study of Ad26.COV2.S vaccination and SARS-CoV-2 variants. Measured with immunoSEQ multiplex PCR; TCRdb has only the in-frame clones, and not every one. The repertoire holds around 250,000 clones, with around 88% as singletons. The input for sequencing was peripheral blood, taken in a trial of Ad26.COV2.S vaccine versus placebo. Receptors were obtained from a person between 18 and 59 years old who received the Ad26.COV2.S COVID-19 vaccine or a placebo. Each CDR3 is given with its conserved first and last residue. Each record gives: D gene, V gene, J gene, clone size, CDR3 DNA, CDR3 protein. A D gene is named only where the DNA matches it firmly. Some rows mark clone size as missing; the rest say once, few, many or name a class of expanded clone.

D gene: -
V gene: TRBV7-3
J gene: TRBJ2-3
clone size: -
CDR3 DNA: TGTGCCAGCAGCCAAAGTAGCACAGATACGCAGTATTTT
CDR3 protein: CASSQSSTDTQYF

D gene: TRBD1
V gene: TRBV18
J gene: TRBJ2-5
clone size: -
CDR3 DNA: TGTGCCAGCTCACCGGGACAGAAAGAGACCCAGTACTTC
CDR3 protein: CASSPGQKETQYF

D gene: TRBD2
V gene: TRBV4-2
J gene: TRBJ2-3
clone size: -
CDR3 DNA: TGTGCCAGCAGCCCGGGGACTAGCGGGGGACCTTTGGATACGCAGTATTTT
CDR3 protein: CASSPGTSGGPLDTQYF

D gene: -
V gene: TRBV5-1
J gene: TRBJ1-2
clone size: -
CDR3 DNA: TGCGCCAGCAGCTTGGGAGCTCAGACTAACTATGGCTACACCTTC
CDR3 protein: CASSLGAQTNYGYTF

D gene: TRBD1
V gene: TRBV9
J gene: TRBJ1-1
clone size: -
CDR3 DNA: TGTGCCAGCAGCGTAGTGGCTTCAGGGGGACAGGGGATAGCTTTCTTT
CDR3 protein: CASSVVASGGQGIAFF

D gene: -
V gene: TRBV15
J gene: TRBJ2-7
clone size: -
CDR3 DNA: TGTGCCACCAGCACATCCCGGGACACTTTCTACGAGCAGTACTTC
CDR3 protein: CATSTSRDTFYEQYF

D gene: -
V gene: TRBV7-2
J gene: TRBJ2-3
clone size: once
CDR3 DNA: TGTGCCAGCAGCTTACAACTAAGCACAGATACGCAGTATTTT
CDR3 protein: CASSLQLSTDTQYF

D gene: -
V gene: TRBV7-9
J gene: TRBJ1-2
clone size: -
CDR3 DNA: TGTGCCAGCAGCTTACAGGGGTTTTACACCTTC
CDR3 protein: CASSLQGFYTF

D gene: -
V gene: TRBV27
J gene: TRBJ1-4
clone size: -
CDR3 DNA: TGTGCCAGCAGTTTGATTCAAAGTGAAAAACTGTTTTTT
CDR3 protein: CASSLIQSEKLFF

D gene: -
V gene: TRBV29-1
J gene: TRBJ1-4
clone size: -
CDR3 DNA: TGCAGCGCCCGGGACATAGCTAATGAAAAACTGTTTTTT
CDR3 protein: CSARDIANEKLFF

D gene: -
V gene: TRBV15
J gene: TRBJ1-2
clone size: -
CDR3 DNA: TGTGCCACCAGCCTCGGTTTTTCATCCGAAGGAGGCTACACCTTC
CDR3 protein: CATSLGFSSEGGYTF

D gene: -
V gene: TRBV30
J gene: TRBJ1-2
clone size: -
CDR3 DNA: TGTGCCTGGAGTGTGCGGTCCTCTGGCTACACCTTC
CDR3 protein: CAWSVRSSGYTF

D gene: TRBD2
V gene: TRBV9
J gene: TRBJ2-1
clone size: -
CDR3 DNA: TGTGCCAGCAGCGTATCTAGCGGGAGAGTAGGATATGAGCAGTTCTTC
CDR3 protein: CASSVSSGRVGYEQFF

D gene: TRBD1
V gene: TRBV19
J gene: TRBJ1-1
clone size: once
CDR3 DNA: TGTGCCAGTAGTCCAAGACAGGGGGAAGCTTTCTTT
CDR3 protein: CASSPRQGEAFF

D gene: -
V gene: TRBV19
J gene: TRBJ2-6
clone size: -
CDR3 DNA: TGTGCCAGTACATCCCTATTCGTCCTGACTTTC
CDR3 protein: CASTSLFVLTF

D gene: -
V gene: TRBV5-1
J gene: TRBJ1-2
clone size: -
CDR3 DNA: TGCGCCAGCAGCCAAGTACAGGGCACCATCTATGGCTACACCTTC
CDR3 protein: CASSQVQGTIYGYTF

D gene: TRBD2
V gene: TRBV6-4
J gene: TRBJ2-3
clone size: -
CDR3 DNA: TGTGCCAGCAGTGAGAGCGGGGGGGCCTCAGATACGCAGTATTTT
CDR3 protein: CASSESGGASDTQYF